The entry below gives a single TCR beta chain sequence along with its context. V was shortened by 4 bases and J by 5 bases, with 18 bases between the two germline ends. Germline lookup yields CDR1 SGHDN and CDR2 FVKESK. This CDR3 comprises 15 residues. Per the authors' pipeline: Amplification of reference gene primers was used by the study to estimate nucleated cell counts. Sequencing used immunoSEQ multiplex PCR; TCRdb keeps in-frame clones, though not all of them. Clonal size and the V and J genes are those of that table, whereas D and trimming came from the DNA. The data contain fewer than 500,000 clones, around 90% of them singletons. This entry belongs to a study of blood T cell repertoires in COVID-19. Whole-study context: Sites in the United States, Italy and Spain provided acute and convalescent COVID-19 samples.

Recruits, aged roughly 18 to 95 years, lived in 24 US areas. Donors were grouped by their self-reported clinical history. Material: PBMCs or T cells enriched from blood (not recorded which). The gene calls are TRBV14 and TRBJ2-7, with a possible D match to TRBD1 (5 bases). The source of this sequence is a woman between 18 and 29 years old who had recovered from COVID-19. DNA of the CDR3: TGTGCCAGCAGCCCCCAACGGCAGGGTCTGGACGAGCAGTACTTC. Its protein is CASSPQRQGLDEQYF.